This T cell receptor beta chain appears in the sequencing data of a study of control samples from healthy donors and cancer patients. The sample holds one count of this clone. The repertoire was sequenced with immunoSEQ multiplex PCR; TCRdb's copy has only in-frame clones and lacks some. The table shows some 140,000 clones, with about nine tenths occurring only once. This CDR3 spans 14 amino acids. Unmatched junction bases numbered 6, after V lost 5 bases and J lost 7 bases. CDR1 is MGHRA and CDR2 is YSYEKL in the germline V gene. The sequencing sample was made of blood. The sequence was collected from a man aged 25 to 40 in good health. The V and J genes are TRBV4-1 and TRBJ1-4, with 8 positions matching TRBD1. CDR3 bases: TGCGCCAGCAGCTCAGGGGGCTTAGGTGAAAAACTGTTTTTT. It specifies CASSSGGLGEKLFF.